One and the same sample provided the 24 T cell receptor beta chains below, sequenced in a study of T cell responses to AZD1222 COVID-19 vaccine. The method was immunoSEQ multiplex PCR; TCRdb's version includes in-frame clones alone and lacks a portion of them. The data contain 100,000 or so clones, 89% of them singletons. The input for sequencing was peripheral blood, taken 28 days after the second AZD1222 dose. The receptor set was obtained from an adult who received the AZD1222 COVID-19 vaccine.

The chain is built from TRBV5-1 and TRBJ2-7, with D hard to call. The V gene's germline CDR1 is SGHRS and CDR2 YFSETQ. Trimming cost V 4 bases and J 0 bases, with 14 bases left between them. There are 15 residues in the CDR3. The CDR3 DNA reads TGCGCCAGCAGCCTGGGTGGAACTTTCTCCTACGAGCAGTACTTC. Protein sequence: CASSLGGTFSYEQYF.

The genes are TRBV6-6 and TRBJ2-2; 12 nucleotides match TRBD2. The V segment lost 11 bases and the J segment 5 bases; nucleotides outside the gene matches: 6. Germline lookup yields CDR1 MNHNY and CDR2 SVGAGI (reference sequence). The CDR3 spans 14 residues. This CDR3 reads CAARLAGATGELFF. In nucleotides, the CDR3 is TGTGCCGCCCGACTAGCGGGAGCTACCGGGGAGCTGTTTTTT.

The rearrangement links TRBV24-1 to TRBJ2-2, with a possible D match to TRBD2 (5 bases). The ends were cut back, 3 bases at V and 3 bases at J, with 13 bases in the middle. This CDR3 has 16 residues. CDR1 and CDR2 from the germline V gene are KGHDR and SFDVKD. This CDR3 reads CATSDPSGVDTGELFF. CDR3 nucleotides: TGTGCCACCAGTGATCCAAGCGGAGTGGACACCGGGGAGCTGTTTTTT.

The V gene is TRBV5-5, the J gene TRBJ2-7, with 10 bases that match TRBD1. In germline, CDR1 is SGHKS, CDR2 YYEKEE (reference sequence). The CDR3 has 16 amino acids. The J segment lost 2 bases and the V segment lost 6 bases, leaving 11 bases of the junction unmatched. DNA for the CDR3: TGTGCCAGCAACTCTCATGGACAGGGGGGACCCTACGAGCAGTACTTC. Translating it yields CASNSHGQGGPYEQYF.

This clone appeared once. The chain has TRBV27 and TRBJ2-4; TRBD1 is a possible D gene (5 bases). The CDR3 is 13 residues long. Trimming cost V 5 bases and J 7 bases, with 12 bases left between them. The germline V gene has CDR1 MNHEY and CDR2 SMNVEV (reference sequence). The CDR3: CASSTGNRNIQYF. The CDR3 DNA reads TGTGCCAGCAGTACAGGAAACCGGAACATTCAGTACTTC.

The chain recombines TRBV28 with TRBJ2-3, with D possibly TRBD1 on 5 matching bases. There are 12 residues in the CDR3. Germline CDR1 MDHEN, CDR2 SYDVKM. Trimming took off 7 bases at V and 0 bases at J, with 5 bases between the two ends. The DNA of the CDR3 is TGTGCCAGCAAGGGGAGCACAGATACGCAGTATTTT. This encodes CASKGSTDTQYF.

This chain uses TRBV7-3 with TRBJ2-3; TRBD2 might be the D (6 bases). The germline V and J ends were trimmed by 2 bases and 6 bases, with 18 bases remaining between them. The CDR3 covers 16 residues. The V gene's germline CDR1 is SGHTA and CDR2 FQGTGA. The CDR3 sequence: CASSLEFFGGNDTQYF. For the CDR3, the DNA is TGTGCCAGCAGCTTAGAGTTCTTTGGCGGGAATGATACGCAGTATTTT.

V usage is TRBV19 and J usage is TRBJ1-5; D unresolved. Germline CDR1 and CDR2: LNHDA and SQIVND (reference sequence). The V end was cut by 7 bases, the J end by 0 bases, with 10 bases between. This CDR3 has 14 amino acids. CDR3 nucleotides: TGTGCCAGTACAAGGTCCTATAGCAATCAGCCCCAGCATTTT. Amino acid sequence: CASTRSYSNQPQHF.

V is TRBV7-8 and J is TRBJ1-4, with a possible D match to TRBD1 (6 bases). CDR3 length: 14 residues. V was clipped by 3 bases and J by 8 bases, with 13 bases between them. CDR1 is SGHVS, CDR2 FQNEAQ, per germline. The DNA for the CDR3 is TGTGCCAGCAGCTTTTCGGGGGGCAGGGAAAAACTGTTTTTT. This sequence encodes CASSFSGGREKLFF.

The genes are TRBV11-3 and TRBJ2-3; D is uncertain. The ends were cut back, 5 bases at V and 1 base at J, with 13 bases in the middle. The germline V gene encodes CDR1 SGHNT and CDR2 YENEEA. The CDR3 covers 15 residues. Here the CDR3 reads CASSRWGIRTDTQYF. The CDR3 DNA reads as TGTGCCAGCAGCCGTTGGGGTATTCGCACAGATACGCAGTATTTT.

The chain has TRBV12-3 or TRBV12-4 and TRBJ2-7; D is perhaps TRBD1 (6 bases). The CDR3 length is 13 residues. Between the trimmed V and J ends, which lost 4 bases and 1 base, there was a span of 8 bases. CDR3 loop: CASSSQGSYEQYF. The CDR3 region has the DNA TGTGCCAGCAGTTCACAGGGTTCCTACGAGCAGTACTTC.

The chain recombines TRBV28 with TRBJ2-2; 10 nucleotides match TRBD1. The CDR3 consists of 20 residues. J gave up 1 base and V 9 bases, and 20 bases lay outside the gene matches. The germline gives CDR1 MDHEN, CDR2 SYDVKM. In DNA form, the CDR3 reads TGTGCCAGAATCACCGACCGCGACAGGGGGCGCTGCTGGAACACCGGGGAGCTGTTTTTT. Amino acids: CARITDRDRGRCWNTGELFF.

The chain carries TRBV19 and TRBJ2-2; D is undetermined. Per the germline V gene, CDR1 is LNHDA and CDR2 is SQIVND (reference sequence). The V gene lost 4 bases and the J gene lost 3 bases, with 12 bases spanning the gap. There are 15 residues in the CDR3. The CDR3 loop reads CASSKVNTHTGELFF. CDR3 DNA sequence: TGTGCCAGTAGTAAAGTTAACACCCACACCGGGGAGCTGTTTTTT.

The chain employs TRBV9 and TRBJ2-1; 7 nucleotides agree with TRBD1. This CDR3 is 15 amino acids long. Per the germline V gene, CDR1 is SGDLS and CDR2 is YYNGEE. V lost 6 bases to trimming and J lost 1 base; unmatched junction nucleotides: 7. The CDR3 loop is CASNKGGDSYNEQFF. The DNA for the CDR3 is TGTGCCAGCAACAAAGGGGGCGATTCCTACAATGAGCAGTTCTTC. Full variable domain (outside the CDR3, taken from reference TRBV9 and TRBJ2-1): DSGVTQTPKHLITATGQRVTLRCSPRSGDLSVYWYQQSLDQGLQFLIQYYNGEERAKGNILERFSAQQFPDLHSELNLSSLELGDSALYFCASNKGGDSYNEQFFGPGTRLTVL.

The chain combines TRBV28 with TRBJ1-2; unclear D gene. The ends were cut back, 3 bases at V and 4 bases at J, with 6 bases in the middle. Per germline, CDR1 MDHEN and CDR2 SYDVKM. The CDR3 spans 12 residues. The CDR3 is CASSLRGYGYTF. The CDR3 DNA is TGTGCCAGCAGTTTGCGGGGCTATGGCTACACCTTC.

The rearrangement links TRBV5-4 to TRBJ2-3; possible D gene TRBD2, 5 bases. Trimming took 1 base from V and 5 from J, leaving 14 bases between them. In germline, CDR1 is SGHNT, CDR2 YYREEE (reference sequence). The CDR3 contains 15 residues. Written as DNA, the CDR3 is TGTGCCAGCAGCTTGAGGACTGGACCAGAAGATACGCAGTATTTT. It codes for CASSLRTGPEDTQYF.

The rearrangement links TRBV10-2 to TRBJ1-5; D not resolved. Germline CDR1 WSHSY, CDR2 SAAADI. This CDR3 region has 13 residues. V lost 2 bases and J lost 7, with 9 bases in between. The chain's CDR3 is CASSEGRAQPQHF. DNA for the CDR3: TGCGCCAGCAGTGAGGGGCGAGCCCAGCCCCAGCATTTT.

The chain is built from TRBV5-1 and TRBJ2-5; the D gene is possibly TRBD1 (6 bases). This CDR3 is built from 14 residues. Germline assignment: CDR1 SGHRS and CDR2 YFSETQ. Trimming removed 4 bases from V and 7 bases from J, with 17 bases in between. In nucleotides, the CDR3 is TGCGCCAGCAGCCTACCGGACAGTTTGGGGACCCAGTACTTC. Its protein product is CASSLPDSLGTQYF.

The chain couples TRBV27 to TRBJ2-7; tentative D call: TRBD2 (5 bases). The CDR3 runs to 16 residues. The germline V gene has CDR1 MNHEY and CDR2 SMNVEV (reference sequence). V gave up 3 bases and J gave up 3 bases, with 18 bases separating them. CDR3 loop: CASSFLSPEVSYEQYF. The CDR3 nucleotides read TGTGCCAGCAGTTTCCTCTCCCCGGAGGTGAGCTACGAGCAGTACTTC.

This chain's CDR3 is CASSSTQNTEAFF. CDR3 coding DNA: TGTGCCAGCAGCTCGACACAGAACACTGAAGCTTTCTTT. This chain joins TRBV7-9 and TRBJ1-1, with D hard to call. Germline CDR1 is SEHNR and CDR2 is FQNEAQ (reference sequence). This CDR3 contains 13 residues. Trimming stripped 4 bases from V and 1 base from J, with 7 bases between.

This sequence joins TRBV24-1 and TRBJ2-1; the match to TRBD1 covers 7 bases. Germline V gene sequence: CDR1 KGHDR, CDR2 SFDVKD. CDR3 size: 13 residues. The trim removed 1 base at V and 10 bases at J, leaving 3 bases unmatched. CDR3 in amino acids: CATSDFARGEQFF. As DNA, the CDR3 is TGTGCCACCAGTGATTTTGCCAGGGGGGAGCAGTTCTTC.

This chain joins TRBV12-3 or TRBV12-4 and TRBJ2-2; D is unclear. Trimming removed 4 bases at V and 5 bases at J, with 2 bases between. CDR3 length: 11 residues. Here the CDR3 reads CASSSTGELFF. DNA of the CDR3: TGTGCCAGCAGTTCGACCGGGGAGCTGTTTTTT.

The chain combines TRBV11-2 with TRBJ1-3; no clear D gene. The V end lost 6 bases, the J end lost 4 bases, and 7 bases lay between the germline ends. This CDR3 has 12 residues. CDR1 SGHAT and CDR2 FQNNGV come from the germline V gene. CDR3 nucleotide sequence: TGTGCCAGCAGTAGACTGGGAAACACCATATATTTT. It is translated as CASSRLGNTIYF.

This rearrangement joins TRBV28 to TRBJ1-1, with a tentative D call TRBD1 (6 bases). The CDR3 covers 15 residues. Germline V lookup: CDR1 MDHEN, CDR2 SYDVKM. The V and J ends lost 5 bases and 5 bases respectively, with 18 bases between them. Here the CDR3 reads CASSPRGGGGTEAFF. CDR3 in DNA: TGTGCCAGCAGTCCCCGGGGGGGCGGTGGTACTGAAGCTTTCTTT.